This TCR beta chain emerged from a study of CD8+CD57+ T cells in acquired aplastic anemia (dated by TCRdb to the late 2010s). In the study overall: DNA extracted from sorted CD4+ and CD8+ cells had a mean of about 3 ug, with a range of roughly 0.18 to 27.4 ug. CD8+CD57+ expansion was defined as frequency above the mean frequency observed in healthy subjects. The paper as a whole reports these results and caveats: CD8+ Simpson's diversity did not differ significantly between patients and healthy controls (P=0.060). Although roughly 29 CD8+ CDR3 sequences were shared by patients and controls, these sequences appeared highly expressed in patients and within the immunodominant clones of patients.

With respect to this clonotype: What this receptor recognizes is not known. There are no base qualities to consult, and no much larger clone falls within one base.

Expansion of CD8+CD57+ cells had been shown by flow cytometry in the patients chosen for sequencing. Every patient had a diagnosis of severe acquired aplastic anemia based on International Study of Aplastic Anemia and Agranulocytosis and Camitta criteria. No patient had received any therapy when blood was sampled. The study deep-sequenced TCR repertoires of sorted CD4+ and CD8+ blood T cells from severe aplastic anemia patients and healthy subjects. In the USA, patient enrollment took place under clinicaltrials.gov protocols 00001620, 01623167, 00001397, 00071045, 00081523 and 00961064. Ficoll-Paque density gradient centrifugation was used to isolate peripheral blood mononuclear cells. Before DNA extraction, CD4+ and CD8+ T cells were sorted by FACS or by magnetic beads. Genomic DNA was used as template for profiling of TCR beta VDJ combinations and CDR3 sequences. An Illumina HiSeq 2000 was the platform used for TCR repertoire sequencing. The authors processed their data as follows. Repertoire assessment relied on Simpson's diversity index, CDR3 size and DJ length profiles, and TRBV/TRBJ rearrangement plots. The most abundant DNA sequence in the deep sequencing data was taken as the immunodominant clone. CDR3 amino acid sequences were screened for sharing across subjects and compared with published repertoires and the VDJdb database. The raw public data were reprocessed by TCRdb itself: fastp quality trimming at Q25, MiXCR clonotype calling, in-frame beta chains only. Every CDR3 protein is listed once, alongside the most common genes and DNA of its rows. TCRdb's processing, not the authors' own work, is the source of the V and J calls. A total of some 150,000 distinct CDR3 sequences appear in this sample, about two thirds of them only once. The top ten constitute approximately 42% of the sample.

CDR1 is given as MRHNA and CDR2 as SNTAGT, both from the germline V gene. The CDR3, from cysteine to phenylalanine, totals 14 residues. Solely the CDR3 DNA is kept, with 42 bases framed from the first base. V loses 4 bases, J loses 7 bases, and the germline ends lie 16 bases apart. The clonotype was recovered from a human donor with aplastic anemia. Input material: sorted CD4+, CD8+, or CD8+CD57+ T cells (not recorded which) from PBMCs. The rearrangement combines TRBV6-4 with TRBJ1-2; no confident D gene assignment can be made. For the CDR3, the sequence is CASSGDSGEGGYTF. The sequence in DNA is TGTGCCAGCAGTGGCGATAGCGGGGAGGGTGGCTACACCTTC.